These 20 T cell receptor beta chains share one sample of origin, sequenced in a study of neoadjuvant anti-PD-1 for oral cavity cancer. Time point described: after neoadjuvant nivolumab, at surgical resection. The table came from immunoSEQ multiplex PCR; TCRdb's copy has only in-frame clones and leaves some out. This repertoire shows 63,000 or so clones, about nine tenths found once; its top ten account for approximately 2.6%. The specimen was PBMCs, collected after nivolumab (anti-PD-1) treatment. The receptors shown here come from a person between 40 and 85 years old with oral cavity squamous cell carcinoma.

The CDR3 reads CASSLLRRGAVYGYTF. The CDR3 DNA sequence: TGTGCCAGCAGCCTCCTTCGACGAGGGGCAGTCTATGGCTACACCTTC. The chain carries TRBV7-3 and TRBJ1-2, with D possibly being TRBD1 (5 bases). Trimming removed 5 bases from V and 4 bases from J, with 20 bases in between. The V gene's germline CDR1 is SGHTA and CDR2 FQGTGA. This CDR3 has 16 amino acids. The whole variable domain, remainder taken from reference TRBV7-3 and TRBJ1-2, is GAGVSQTPSNKVTEKGKYVELRCDPISGHTALYWYRQSLGQGPEFLIYFQGTGAADDSGLPNDRFFAVRPEGSVSTLKIQRTERGDSAVYLCASSLLRRGAVYGYTFGSGTRLTVV.

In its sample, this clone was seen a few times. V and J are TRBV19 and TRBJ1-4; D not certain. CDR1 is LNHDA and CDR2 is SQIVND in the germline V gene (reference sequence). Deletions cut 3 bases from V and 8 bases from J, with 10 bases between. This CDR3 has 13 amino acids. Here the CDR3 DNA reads TGTGCCAGTAGTATCCAGCGTCGGGAAAAACTGTTTTTT. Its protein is CASSIQRREKLFF.

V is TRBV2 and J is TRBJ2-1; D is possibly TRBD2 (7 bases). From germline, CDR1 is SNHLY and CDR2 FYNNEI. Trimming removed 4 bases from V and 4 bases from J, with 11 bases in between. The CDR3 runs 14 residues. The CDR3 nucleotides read TGTGCCAGCAGTGCGGGGGGCCTTTACAATGAGCAGTTCTTC. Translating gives CASSAGGLYNEQFF.

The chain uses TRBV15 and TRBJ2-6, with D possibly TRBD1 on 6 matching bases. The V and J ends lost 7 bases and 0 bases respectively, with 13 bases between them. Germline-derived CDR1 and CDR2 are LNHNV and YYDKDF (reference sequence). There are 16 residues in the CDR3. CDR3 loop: CATKRDTLSGANVLTF. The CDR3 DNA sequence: TGTGCCACCAAGAGGGACACCCTCTCTGGGGCCAACGTCCTGACTTTC.

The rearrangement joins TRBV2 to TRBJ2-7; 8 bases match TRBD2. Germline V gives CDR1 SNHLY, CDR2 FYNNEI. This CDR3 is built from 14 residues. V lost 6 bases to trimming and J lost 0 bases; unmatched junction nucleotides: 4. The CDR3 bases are TGTGCCAGCAGGACTAGCGCACTCTCCTACGAGCAGTACTTC. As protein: CASRTSALSYEQYF.

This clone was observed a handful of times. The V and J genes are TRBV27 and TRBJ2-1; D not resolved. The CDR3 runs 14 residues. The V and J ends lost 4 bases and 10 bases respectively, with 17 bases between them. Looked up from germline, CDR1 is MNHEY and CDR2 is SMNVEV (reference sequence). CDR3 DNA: TGTGCCAGCAGTTCCAACGAGGCTAGTAGGGAGCAGTTCTTC. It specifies CASSSNEASREQFF.

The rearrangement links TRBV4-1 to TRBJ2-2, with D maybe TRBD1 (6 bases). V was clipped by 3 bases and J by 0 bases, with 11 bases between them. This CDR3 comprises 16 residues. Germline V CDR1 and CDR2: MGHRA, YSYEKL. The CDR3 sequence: CASSQGSGANTGELFF. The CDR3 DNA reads TGCGCCAGCAGCCAGGGCTCAGGGGCGAACACCGGGGAGCTGTTTTTT.

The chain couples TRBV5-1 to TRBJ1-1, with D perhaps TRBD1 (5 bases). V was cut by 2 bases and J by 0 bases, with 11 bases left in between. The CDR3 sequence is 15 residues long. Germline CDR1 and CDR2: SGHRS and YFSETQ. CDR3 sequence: CASSFGGNMNTEAFF. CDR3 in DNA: TGCGCCAGCAGCTTCGGGGGAAACATGAACACTGAAGCTTTCTTT.

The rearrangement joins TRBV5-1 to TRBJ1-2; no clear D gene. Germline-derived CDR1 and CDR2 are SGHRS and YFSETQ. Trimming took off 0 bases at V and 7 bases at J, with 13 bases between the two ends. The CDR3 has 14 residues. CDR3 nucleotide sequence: TGCGCCAGCAGCTTGGGGGTCTGGGATCCTGGCTACACCTTC. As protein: CASSLGVWDPGYTF.

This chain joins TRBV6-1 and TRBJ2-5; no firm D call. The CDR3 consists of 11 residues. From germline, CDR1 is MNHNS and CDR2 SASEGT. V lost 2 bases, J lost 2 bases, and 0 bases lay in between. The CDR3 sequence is CASSEQETQYF. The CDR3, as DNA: TGTGCCAGCAGTGAACAAGAGACCCAGTACTTC.

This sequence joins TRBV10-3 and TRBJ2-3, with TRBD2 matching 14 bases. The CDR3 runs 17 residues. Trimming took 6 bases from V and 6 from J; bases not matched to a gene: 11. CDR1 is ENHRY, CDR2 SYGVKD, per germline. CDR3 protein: CAISGTSGSPLGDTQYF. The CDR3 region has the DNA TGTGCCATCAGCGGGACTAGCGGGAGTCCTCTTGGGGATACGCAGTATTTT.

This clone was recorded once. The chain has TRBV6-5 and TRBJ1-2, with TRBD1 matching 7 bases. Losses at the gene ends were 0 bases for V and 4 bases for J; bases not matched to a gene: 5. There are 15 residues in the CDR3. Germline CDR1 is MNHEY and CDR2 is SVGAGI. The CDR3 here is CASSYSGGVGYGYTF. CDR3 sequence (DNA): TGTGCCAGCAGTTACTCAGGGGGCGTAGGCTATGGCTACACCTTC.

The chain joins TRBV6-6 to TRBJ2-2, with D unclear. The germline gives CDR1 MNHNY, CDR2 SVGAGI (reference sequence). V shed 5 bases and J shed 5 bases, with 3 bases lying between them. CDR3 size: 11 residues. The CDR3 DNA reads TGTGCCAGCAGTCCAACCGGGGAGCTGTTTTTT. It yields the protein CASSPTGELFF.

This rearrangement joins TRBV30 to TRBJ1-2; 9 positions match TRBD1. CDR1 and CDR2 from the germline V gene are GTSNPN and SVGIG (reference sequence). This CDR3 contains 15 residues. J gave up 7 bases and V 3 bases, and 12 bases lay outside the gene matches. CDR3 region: CAWSATGTGRVGYTF. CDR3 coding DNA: TGTGCCTGGAGCGCCACCGGGACAGGGAGAGTTGGCTACACCTTC. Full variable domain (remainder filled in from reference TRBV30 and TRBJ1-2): SQTIHQWPATLVQPVGSPLSLECTVEGTSNPNLYWYRQAAGRGLQLLFYSVGIGQISSEVPQNLSASRPQDRQFILSSKKLLLSDSGFYLCAWSATGTGRVGYTFGSGTRLTVV.

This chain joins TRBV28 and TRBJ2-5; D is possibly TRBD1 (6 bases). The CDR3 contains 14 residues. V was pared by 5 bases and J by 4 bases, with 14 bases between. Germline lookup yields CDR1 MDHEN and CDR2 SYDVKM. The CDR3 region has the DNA TGTGCCAGCAGTCCTGGGACAATGCTAGAGACCCAGTACTTC. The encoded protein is CASSPGTMLETQYF.

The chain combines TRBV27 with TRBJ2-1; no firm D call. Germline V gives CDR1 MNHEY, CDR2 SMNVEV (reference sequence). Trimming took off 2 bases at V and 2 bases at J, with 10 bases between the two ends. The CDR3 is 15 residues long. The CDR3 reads CASSLGGHTYNEQFF. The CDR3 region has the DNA TGTGCCAGCAGTTTAGGTGGGCATACCTACAATGAGCAGTTCTTC.

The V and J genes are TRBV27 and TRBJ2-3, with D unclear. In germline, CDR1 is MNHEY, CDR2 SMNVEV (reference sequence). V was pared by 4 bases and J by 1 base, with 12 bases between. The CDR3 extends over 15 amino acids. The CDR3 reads CASSYLSRRTDTQYF. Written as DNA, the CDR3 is TGTGCCAGCAGTTACCTCAGCCGCCGCACAGATACGCAGTATTTT.

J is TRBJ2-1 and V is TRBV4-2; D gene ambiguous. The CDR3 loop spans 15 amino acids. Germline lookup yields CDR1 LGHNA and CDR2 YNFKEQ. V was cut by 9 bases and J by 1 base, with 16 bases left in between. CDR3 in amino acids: CASRLESASYNEQFF. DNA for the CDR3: TGTGCCAGTAGGTTGGAGAGCGCGTCCTACAATGAGCAGTTCTTC.

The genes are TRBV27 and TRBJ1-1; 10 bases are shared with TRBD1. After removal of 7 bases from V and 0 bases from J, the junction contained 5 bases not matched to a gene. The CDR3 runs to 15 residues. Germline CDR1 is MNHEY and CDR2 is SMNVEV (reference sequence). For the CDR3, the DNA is TGTGCCAGCATGGGACAGGGGACCTTGAACACTGAAGCTTTCTTT. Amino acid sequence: CASMGQGTLNTEAFF.

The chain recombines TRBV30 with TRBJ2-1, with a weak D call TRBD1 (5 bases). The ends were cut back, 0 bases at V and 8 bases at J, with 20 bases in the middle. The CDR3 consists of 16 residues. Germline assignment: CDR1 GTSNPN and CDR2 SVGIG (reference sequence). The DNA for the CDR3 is TGTGCCTGGAGTGTACGAAGACAGCCTCGTATGGATGAGCAGTTCTTC. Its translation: CAWSVRRQPRMDEQFF.